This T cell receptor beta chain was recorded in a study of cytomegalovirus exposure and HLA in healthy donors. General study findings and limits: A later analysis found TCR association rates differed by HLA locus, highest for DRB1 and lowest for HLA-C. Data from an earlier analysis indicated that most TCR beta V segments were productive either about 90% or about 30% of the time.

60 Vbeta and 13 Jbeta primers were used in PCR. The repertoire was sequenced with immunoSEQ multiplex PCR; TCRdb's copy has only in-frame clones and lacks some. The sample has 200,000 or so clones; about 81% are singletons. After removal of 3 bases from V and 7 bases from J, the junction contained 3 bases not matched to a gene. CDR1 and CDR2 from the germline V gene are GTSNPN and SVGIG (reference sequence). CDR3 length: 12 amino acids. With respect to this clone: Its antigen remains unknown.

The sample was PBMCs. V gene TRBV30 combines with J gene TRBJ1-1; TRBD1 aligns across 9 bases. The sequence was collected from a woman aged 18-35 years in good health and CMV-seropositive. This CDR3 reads CAWRMDRGEAFF. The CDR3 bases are TGTGCCTGGAGGATGGACAGGGGTGAAGCTTTCTTT. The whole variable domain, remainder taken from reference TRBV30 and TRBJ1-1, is SQTIHQWPATLVQPVGSPLSLECTVEGTSNPNLYWYRQAAGRGLQLLFYSVGIGQISSEVPQNLSASRPQDRQFILSSKKLLLSDSGFYLCAWRMDRGEAFFGQGTRLTVV.